This T cell receptor beta chain was captured in a study of CD8 T cells in Susac syndrome. This clonotype was recorded once. RNA amounts of roughly 0.45 to 1 ug underwent reverse transcription with random hexamers. TCRdb processed the immunoSEQ multiplex PCR reads anew with MiXCR; each CDR3 protein has one entry. Here the sample spans around 300,000 distinct CDR3 sequences, 92% being singletons. The germline V gene has CDR1 SGHTA and CDR2 FQGTGA. The CDR3 runs 13 residues. The J segment lost 4 bases and the V segment lost 5 bases, leaving 4 bases of the junction unmatched. Negative isolation was applied to CD8+ and CD4+ T cells, and FACS enrichment was applied to TEMRA cells.

The chain combines TRBV7-3 with TRBJ1-1; 7 nucleotides match TRBD1. This TCR derives from a human donor with multiple sclerosis. Source material: CD4+ T cells from PBMCs. The CDR3 sequence is CASSISGGTEAFF. The CDR3 nucleotides are TGTGCCAGCAGCATCTCAGGGGGCACTGAAGCTTTCTTT.